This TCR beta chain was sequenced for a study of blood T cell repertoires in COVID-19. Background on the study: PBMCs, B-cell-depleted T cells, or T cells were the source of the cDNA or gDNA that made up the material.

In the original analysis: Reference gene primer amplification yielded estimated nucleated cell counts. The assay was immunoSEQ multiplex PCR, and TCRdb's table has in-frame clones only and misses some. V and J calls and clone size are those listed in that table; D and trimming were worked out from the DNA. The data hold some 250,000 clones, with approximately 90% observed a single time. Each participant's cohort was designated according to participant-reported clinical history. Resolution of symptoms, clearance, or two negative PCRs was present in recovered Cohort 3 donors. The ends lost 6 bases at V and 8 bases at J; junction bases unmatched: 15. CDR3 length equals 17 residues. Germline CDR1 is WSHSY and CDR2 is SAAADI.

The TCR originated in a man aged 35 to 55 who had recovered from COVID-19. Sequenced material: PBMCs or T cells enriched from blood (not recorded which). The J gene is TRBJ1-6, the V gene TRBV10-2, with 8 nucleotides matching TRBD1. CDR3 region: CASSRTGTGFLDSPLHF. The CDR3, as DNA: TGCGCCAGCAGCCGGACCGGGACAGGATTTCTGGATTCACCCCTCCACTTT.